The entry below gives a single T cell receptor beta chain sequence along with its context. The CDR3 is made up of 18 amino acids. Per the germline V gene, CDR1 is SGHRS and CDR2 is YFSETQ. Trimming stripped 7 bases from V and 1 base from J, with 27 bases between. These data come from a study of cytomegalovirus exposure and HLA in healthy donors. 13 Jbeta primers and 60 Vbeta primers were used for the PCR. Clones were sequenced by immunoSEQ multiplex PCR, and TCRdb holds only the in-frame ones, with some missing. The sample's table shows 100,000 to 150,000 clones. The sequence was collected from a middle-aged woman in good health and CMV-seronegative. The V and J genes are TRBV5-1 and TRBJ2-7; D call uncertain. The sequencing sample was made of PBMCs. CDR3 region: CASPWSDVPPHSSYEQYV. Written as DNA, the CDR3 is TGCGCCAGCCCTTGGAGCGACGTACCACCACATAGTTCCTACGAGCAGTACGTC.